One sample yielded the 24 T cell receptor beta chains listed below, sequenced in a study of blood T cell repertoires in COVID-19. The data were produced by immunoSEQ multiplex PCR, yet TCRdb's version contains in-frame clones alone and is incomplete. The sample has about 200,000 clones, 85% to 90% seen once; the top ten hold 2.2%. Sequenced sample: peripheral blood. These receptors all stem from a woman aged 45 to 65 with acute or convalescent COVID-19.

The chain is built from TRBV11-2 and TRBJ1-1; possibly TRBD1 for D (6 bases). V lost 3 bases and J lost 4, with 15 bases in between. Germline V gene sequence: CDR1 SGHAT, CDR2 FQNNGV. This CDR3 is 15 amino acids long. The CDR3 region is CASSLGFGGGTEAFF. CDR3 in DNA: TGTGCCAGCAGCTTGGGATTTGGGGGCGGCACTGAAGCTTTCTTT.

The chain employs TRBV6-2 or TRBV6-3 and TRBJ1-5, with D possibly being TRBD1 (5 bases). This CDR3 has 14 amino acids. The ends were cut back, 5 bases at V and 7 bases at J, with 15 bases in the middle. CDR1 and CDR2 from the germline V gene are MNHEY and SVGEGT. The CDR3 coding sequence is TGTGCCAGCAGTCAGGACACTCCCGGACAGCCCCAGCATTTT. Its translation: CASSQDTPGQPQHF.

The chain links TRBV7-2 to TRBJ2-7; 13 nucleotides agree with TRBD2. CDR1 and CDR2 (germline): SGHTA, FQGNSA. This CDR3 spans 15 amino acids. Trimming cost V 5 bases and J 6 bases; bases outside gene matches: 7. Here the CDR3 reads CASSRTSGRSGEQYF. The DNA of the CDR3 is TGTGCCAGCAGCAGGACTAGCGGGAGATCGGGCGAGCAGTACTTC.

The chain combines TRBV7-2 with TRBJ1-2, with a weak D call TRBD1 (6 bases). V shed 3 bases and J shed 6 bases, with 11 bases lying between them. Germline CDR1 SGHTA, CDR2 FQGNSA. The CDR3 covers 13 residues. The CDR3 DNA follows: TGTGCCAGCAGCTTCACAGGGTCGAATGGCTACACCTTC. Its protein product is CASSFTGSNGYTF. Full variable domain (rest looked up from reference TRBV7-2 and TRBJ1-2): GAGVSQSPSNKVTEKGKDVELRCDPISGHTALYWYRQSLGQGLEFLIYFQGNSAPDKSGLPSDRFSAERTGGSVSTLTIQRTQQEDSAVYLCASSFTGSNGYTFGSGTRLTVV.

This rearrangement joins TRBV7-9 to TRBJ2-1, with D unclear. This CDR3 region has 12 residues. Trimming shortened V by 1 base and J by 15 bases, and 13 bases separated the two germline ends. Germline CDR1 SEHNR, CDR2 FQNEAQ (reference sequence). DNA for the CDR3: TGTGCCAGCAGCTTAGTCCTACCGTCGCTGTTCTTC. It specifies CASSLVLPSLFF.

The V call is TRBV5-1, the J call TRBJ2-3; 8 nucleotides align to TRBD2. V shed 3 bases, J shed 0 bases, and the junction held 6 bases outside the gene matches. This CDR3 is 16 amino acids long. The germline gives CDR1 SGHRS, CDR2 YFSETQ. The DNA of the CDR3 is TGCGCCAGCAGCTGGGAGGCTAGCGGGAGCACAGATACGCAGTATTTT. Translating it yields CASSWEASGSTDTQYF. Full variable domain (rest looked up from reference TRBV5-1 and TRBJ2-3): KAGVTQTPRYLIKTRGQQVTLSCSPISGHRSVSWYQQTPGQGLQFLFEYFSETQRNKGNFPGRFSGRQFSNSRSEMNVSTLELGDSALYLCASSWEASGSTDTQYFGPGTRLTVL.

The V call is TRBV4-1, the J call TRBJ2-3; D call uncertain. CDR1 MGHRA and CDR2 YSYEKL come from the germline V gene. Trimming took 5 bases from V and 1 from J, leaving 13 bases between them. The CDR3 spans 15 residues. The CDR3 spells CASSENHPGTDTQYF. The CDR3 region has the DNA TGCGCCAGCAGCGAGAACCATCCGGGCACAGATACGCAGTATTTT.

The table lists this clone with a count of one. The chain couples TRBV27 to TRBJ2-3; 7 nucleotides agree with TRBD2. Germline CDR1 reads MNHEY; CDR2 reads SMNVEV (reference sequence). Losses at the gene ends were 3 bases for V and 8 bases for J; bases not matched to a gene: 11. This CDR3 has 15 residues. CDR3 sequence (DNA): TGTGCCAGCAGTTTCTTAGGCGGGAGTCGTGGTACGCAGTATTTT. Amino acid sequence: CASSFLGGSRGTQYF.

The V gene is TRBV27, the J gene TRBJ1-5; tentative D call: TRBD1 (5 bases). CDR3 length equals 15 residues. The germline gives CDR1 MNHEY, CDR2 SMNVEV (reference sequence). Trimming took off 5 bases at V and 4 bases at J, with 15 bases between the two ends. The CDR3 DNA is TGTGCCAGCAGTCCGGTGGGGCCCTCGAATCAGCCCCAGCATTTT. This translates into CASSPVGPSNQPQHF.

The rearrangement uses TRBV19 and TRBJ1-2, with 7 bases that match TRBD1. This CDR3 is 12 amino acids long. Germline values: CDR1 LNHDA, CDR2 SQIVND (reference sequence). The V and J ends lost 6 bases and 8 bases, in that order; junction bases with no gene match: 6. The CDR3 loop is CASRTGYGGYTF. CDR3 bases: TGTGCCAGTAGGACAGGGTACGGCGGCTACACCTTC.

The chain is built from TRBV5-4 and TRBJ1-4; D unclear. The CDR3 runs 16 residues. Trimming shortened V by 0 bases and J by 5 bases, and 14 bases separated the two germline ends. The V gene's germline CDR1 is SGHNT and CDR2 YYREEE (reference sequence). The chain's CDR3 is CASSLGFGVGNEKLFF. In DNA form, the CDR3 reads TGTGCCAGCAGCTTGGGGTTCGGGGTCGGCAATGAAAAACTGTTTTTT. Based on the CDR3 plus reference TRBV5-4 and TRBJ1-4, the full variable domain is ETGVTQSPTHLIKTRGQQVTLRCSSQSGHNTVSWYQQALGQGPQFIFQYYREEENGRGNFPPRFSGLQFPNYSSELNVNALELDDSALYLCASSLGFGVGNEKLFFGSGTQLSVL.

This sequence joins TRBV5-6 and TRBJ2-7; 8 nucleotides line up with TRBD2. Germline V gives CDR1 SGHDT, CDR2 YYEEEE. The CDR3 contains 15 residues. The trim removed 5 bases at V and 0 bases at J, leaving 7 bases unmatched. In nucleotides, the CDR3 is TGTGCCAGCAGACTAACTAGCGGAAGCTCCTACGAGCAGTACTTC. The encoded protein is CASRLTSGSSYEQYF.

CDR3 nucleotide sequence: TGTGCCTGGAGCCGACTAGCGGGAGGGCCCTCCTCCCTCCCAGATACGCAGTATTTT. It yields the protein CAWSRLAGGPSSLPDTQYF. The chain joins TRBV30 to TRBJ2-3; 14 bases are a match to TRBD2. This CDR3 is 19 amino acids long. Trimming removed 3 bases from V and 4 bases from J; junction bases left unmatched: 15. Germline CDR1 is GTSNPN and CDR2 is SVGIG (reference sequence). Filled out from reference TRBV30 and TRBJ2-3, the complete variable domain reads SQTIHQWPATLVQPVGSPLSLECTVEGTSNPNLYWYRQAAGRGLQLLFYSVGIGQISSEVPQNLSASRPQDRQFILSSKKLLLSDSGFYLCAWSRLAGGPSSLPDTQYFGPGTRLTVL.

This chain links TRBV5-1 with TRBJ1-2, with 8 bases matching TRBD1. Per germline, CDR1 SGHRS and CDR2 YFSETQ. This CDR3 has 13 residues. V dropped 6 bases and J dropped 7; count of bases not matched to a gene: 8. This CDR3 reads CASTTDREAGYTF. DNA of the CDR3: TGCGCCAGCACCACGGACAGGGAGGCTGGCTACACCTTC.

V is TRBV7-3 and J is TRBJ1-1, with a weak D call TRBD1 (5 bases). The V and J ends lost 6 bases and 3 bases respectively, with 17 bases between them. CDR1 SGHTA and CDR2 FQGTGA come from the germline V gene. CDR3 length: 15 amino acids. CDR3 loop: CASSRKGDQYTEAFF. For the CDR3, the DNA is TGTGCCAGCAGTCGCAAAGGGGATCAGTACACTGAAGCTTTCTTT.

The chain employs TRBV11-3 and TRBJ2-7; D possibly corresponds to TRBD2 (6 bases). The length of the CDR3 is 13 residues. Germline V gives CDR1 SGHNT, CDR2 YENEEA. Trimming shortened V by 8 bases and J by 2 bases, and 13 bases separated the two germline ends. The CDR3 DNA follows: TGTGCCAGCCTCCGGGGGAACACCTACGAGCAGTACTTC. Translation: CASLRGNTYEQYF. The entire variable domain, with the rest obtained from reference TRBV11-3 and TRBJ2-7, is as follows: EAGVVQSPRYKIIEKKQPVAFWCNPISGHNTLYWYLQNLGQGPELLIRYENEEAVDDSQLPKDRFSAERLKGVDSTLKIQPAELGDSAVYLCASLRGNTYEQYFGPGTRLTVT.

The CDR3 region is CASSPDSEKLFF. CDR3 nucleotide sequence: TGTGCCAGCTCACCTGACAGTGAAAAACTGTTTTTT. The chain has TRBV18 and TRBJ1-4; TRBD1 is a possible D gene (5 bases). V shed 3 bases and J shed 7 bases, with 6 bases lying between them. This CDR3 region has 12 residues. Germline lookup yields CDR1 KGHSH and CDR2 LQKENI.

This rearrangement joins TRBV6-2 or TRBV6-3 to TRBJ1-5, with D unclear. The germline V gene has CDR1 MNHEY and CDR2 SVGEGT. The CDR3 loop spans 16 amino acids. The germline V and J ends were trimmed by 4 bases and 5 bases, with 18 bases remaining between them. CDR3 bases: TGTGCCAGCAGTTTAACTCGGGTCTTGAAAGATCAGCCCCAGCATTTT. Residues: CASSLTRVLKDQPQHF.

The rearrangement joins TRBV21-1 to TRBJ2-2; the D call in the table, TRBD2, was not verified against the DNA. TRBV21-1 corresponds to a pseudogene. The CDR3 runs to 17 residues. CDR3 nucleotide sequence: TGTGCCAGCAGCGCGGATCGGCTAGCCGTAAACACCGGGGAGCTGTTTTTT. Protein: CASSADRLAVNTGELFF.

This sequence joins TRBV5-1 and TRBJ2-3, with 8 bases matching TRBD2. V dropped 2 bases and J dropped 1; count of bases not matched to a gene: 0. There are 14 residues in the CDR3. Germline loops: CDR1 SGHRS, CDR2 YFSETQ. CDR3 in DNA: TGCGCCAGCAGCTTTAGCGGGGGCACAGATACGCAGTATTTT. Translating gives CASSFSGGTDTQYF.

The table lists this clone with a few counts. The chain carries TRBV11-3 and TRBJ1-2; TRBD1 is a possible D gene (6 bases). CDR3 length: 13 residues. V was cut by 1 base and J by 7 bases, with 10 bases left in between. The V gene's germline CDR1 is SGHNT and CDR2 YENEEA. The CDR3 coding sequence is TGTGCCAGCAGCTTAGCCGACAGGTCTGGCTACACCTTC. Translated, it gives CASSLADRSGYTF.

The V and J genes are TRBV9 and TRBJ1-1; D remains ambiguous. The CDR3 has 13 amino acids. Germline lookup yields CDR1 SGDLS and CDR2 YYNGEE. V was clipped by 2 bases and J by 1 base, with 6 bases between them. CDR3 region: CASSVGRNTEAFF. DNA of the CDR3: TGTGCCAGCAGCGTTGGGCGGAACACTGAAGCTTTCTTT.

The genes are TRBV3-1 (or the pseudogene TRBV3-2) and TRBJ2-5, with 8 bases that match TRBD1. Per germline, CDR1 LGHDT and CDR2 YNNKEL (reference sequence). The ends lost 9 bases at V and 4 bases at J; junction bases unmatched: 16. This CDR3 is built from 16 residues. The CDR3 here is CASRPQGAASLETQYF. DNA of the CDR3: TGTGCCAGTCGGCCCCAGGGGGCTGCCAGCCTAGAGACCCAGTACTTC.

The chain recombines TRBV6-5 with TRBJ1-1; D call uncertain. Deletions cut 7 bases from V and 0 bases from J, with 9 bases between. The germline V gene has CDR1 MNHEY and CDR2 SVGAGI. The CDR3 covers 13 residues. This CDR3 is CASTAYLNTEAFF. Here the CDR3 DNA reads TGTGCCAGCACCGCGTATTTGAACACTGAAGCTTTCTTT.